The 32 T cell receptor beta chains presented below share a single source sample, sequenced in a study of monozygotic twins with inflammatory bowel disease. TCRdb re-analyzed the 5' RACE reads; it lists each CDR3 protein once, without DNA. In total, the table holds over 120,000 distinct CDR3 sequences. The specimen was blood. Receptors were obtained from a human donor with ulcerative colitis or Crohn's disease, or a healthy co-twin of an affected twin (not recorded which).

The chain carries TRBV7-9 and TRBJ2-5. The CDR3 totals 17 residues. Germline CDR1 is SEHNR and CDR2 is FQNEAQ (reference sequence). The CDR3 is CVSSLGPGHHFQETQYF.

The chain uses TRBV7-2 and TRBJ2-2; TCRdb reports TRBD1, a call that lacks DNA to check it against. CDR3 length equals 17 residues. CDR1 is SGHTA and CDR2 is FQGNSA in the germline V gene. The CDR3 reads CASSLHPWGVSTGELFF.

The chain joins TRBV5-1 to TRBJ2-1; lacking DNA, the TRBD1 call made by TCRdb goes unchecked. CDR3 size: 15 residues. CDR1 SGHRS and CDR2 YFSETQ come from the germline V gene. CDR3 region: CASSLEDRTYNEQFF.

This rearrangement joins TRBV7-3 to TRBJ2-7; lacking DNA, the TRBD1 call made by TCRdb goes unchecked. CDR3 size: 15 residues. Germline loops: CDR1 SGHTA, CDR2 FQGTGA. This CDR3 reads CASSLGPTGFYEQYF.

The chain uses TRBV2 and TRBJ2-2; TCRdb's D call of TRBD2 is untestable without DNA. The germline V gene encodes CDR1 SNHLY and CDR2 FYNNEI. The CDR3 consists of 15 residues. The CDR3 sequence is CASSRLAGATGELFF.

The genes are TRBV12-3 or TRBV12-4 and TRBJ1-2. CDR3 length equals 15 residues. CDR3 in amino acids: CASSLARGRNYGYTF.

The chain is built from TRBV7-2 and TRBJ1-6. The V gene's germline CDR1 is SGHTA and CDR2 FQGNSA. The CDR3 has 14 residues. CDR3 residues: CASSSTAYNSPLHF.

J is TRBJ1-2 and V is TRBV10-3. CDR1 and CDR2 from the germline V gene are ENHRY and SYGVKD. The CDR3 loop spans 15 amino acids. The CDR3: CAISVGRIANYGYTF.

This sequence joins TRBV28 and TRBJ2-1; TCRdb's assignment of TRBD1 cannot be checked, as there is no DNA. From germline, CDR1 is MDHEN and CDR2 SYDVKM. CDR3 length: 16 amino acids. This CDR3 reads CASSPPGSLLYNEQFF.

The rearrangement links TRBV25-1 to TRBJ1-5; TCRdb picks TRBD1, but there is no DNA to check that call. The CDR3 sequence is 17 residues long. Germline V gene data show CDR1 as MGHDK and CDR2 as SYGVNS. The CDR3 loop reads CASSEYLIPGRNQPQHF.

V gene TRBV28 combines with J gene TRBJ1-1; TCRdb designates TRBD1, a call that cannot be tested without DNA. In germline, CDR1 is MDHEN, CDR2 SYDVKM. This CDR3 contains 18 residues. Here the CDR3 reads CASSSPSIGGTGGGEAFF.

J is TRBJ2-7 and V is TRBV10-3; absent DNA, TCRdb's TRBD1 call cannot be checked. CDR1 ENHRY and CDR2 SYGVKD come from the germline V gene. The CDR3 consists of 17 residues. The CDR3 sequence: CAISEPGTGGSSYEQYF.

The rearrangement joins TRBV7-2 to TRBJ2-1; TCRdb selects TRBD1, and the lack of DNA leaves this call unchecked. Germline assignment: CDR1 SGHTA and CDR2 FQGNSA. The CDR3 is made up of 14 amino acids. The CDR3 region is CASSLGTIYNEQFF.

The chain uses TRBV29-1 and TRBJ1-3. The CDR3 covers 14 residues. CDR1 and CDR2 (germline): SQVTM, ANQGSEA. CDR3 sequence: CSVEQDASGNTIYF. Looking up the rest from reference TRBV29-1 and TRBJ1-3 gives the full variable domain: SAVISQKPSRDICQRGTSLTIQCQVDSQVTMMFWYRQQPGQSLTLIATANQGSEATYESGFVIDKFPISRPNLTFSTLTVSNMSPEDSSIYLCSVEQDASGNTIYFGEGSWLTVV.

J is TRBJ1-1 and V is TRBV5-1. The germline V gene encodes CDR1 SGHRS and CDR2 YFSETQ. This CDR3 is built from 14 residues. CDR3 residues: CASSLEMEVTEAFF.

The chain is built from TRBV18 and TRBJ2-5; TCRdb's D call of TRBD2 is untestable without DNA. Looked up from germline, CDR1 is KGHSH and CDR2 is LQKENI. The CDR3 has 16 residues. The chain's CDR3 is CASSPRTSGSGETQYF. The full variable domain, completed using reference TRBV18 and TRBJ2-5, is NAGVMQNPRHLVRRRGQEARLRCSPMKGHSHVYWYRQLPEEGLKFMVYLQKENIIDESGMPKERFSAEFPKEGPSILRIQQVVRGDSAAYFCASSPRTSGSGETQYFGPGTRLLVL.

The chain joins TRBV12-3 or TRBV12-4 to TRBJ1-6; lacking DNA, the TRBD1 call made by TCRdb goes unchecked. The CDR3 is 16 residues long. The chain's CDR3 is CASSFGSLGHNSPLHF.

The genes are TRBV10-2 and TRBJ1-5; the D gene TCRdb calls, TRBD1, cannot be checked with no DNA. The CDR3 length is 17 residues. Germline V gene data show CDR1 as WSHSY and CDR2 as SAAADI. CDR3 sequence: CASSDTMTGTPSSTQHF.

The chain links TRBV18 to TRBJ1-2; TCRdb reports TRBD1, a call that lacks DNA to check it against. Germline V gives CDR1 KGHSH, CDR2 LQKENI. This CDR3 comprises 15 residues. CDR3 sequence: CASSPPTVFGNGYTF.

CDR3 sequence: CASRTAYEQYF. The J gene is TRBJ2-7, the V gene TRBV2. The germline gives CDR1 SNHLY, CDR2 FYNNEI. The CDR3 has 11 residues.

The gene calls are TRBV19 and TRBJ2-2; absent DNA, TCRdb's TRBD1 call cannot be checked. Germline values: CDR1 LNHDA, CDR2 SQIVND (reference sequence). This CDR3 has 16 residues. CDR3 amino acids: CASSIFTPADAGELFF.

This chain links TRBV12-3 or TRBV12-4 with TRBJ2-1; TCRdb's D call, TRBD2, is unchecked because there is no DNA. The CDR3 contains 18 residues. The CDR3 sequence: CASSLEAGGASSYNEQFF.

V gene TRBV27 combines with J gene TRBJ2-7; TCRdb calls TRBD2, which cannot be checked without DNA. Germline V lookup: CDR1 MNHEY, CDR2 SMNVEV (reference sequence). CDR3 size: 14 residues. The CDR3 is CASSFSGRANEQYF.

CDR3 loop: CASSLRGSNTGELFF. V gene TRBV7-2 combines with J gene TRBJ2-2; TCRdb lists TRBD2, though no DNA is available to test this call. The CDR3 is made up of 15 amino acids. CDR1 is SGHTA, CDR2 FQGNSA, per germline.

The chain has TRBV11-2 and TRBJ1-5; TCRdb proposes TRBD1, but this gene call is untestable without DNA. This CDR3 contains 15 residues. The germline CDR1 and CDR2 sequences are SGHAT and FQNNGV. CDR3: CASSPGTVSNQPQHF.

The gene calls are TRBV20-1 and TRBJ1-1. This CDR3 contains 13 residues. Germline CDR1 DFQATT, CDR2 SNEGSKA (reference sequence). The CDR3 protein is CSARPSVNTEAFF.

The J gene is TRBJ1-5, the V gene TRBV27. The CDR3 loop spans 16 amino acids. Germline V CDR1 and CDR2: MNHEY, SMNVEV (reference sequence). CDR3 region: CASSPLARAPNQPQHF.

This chain connects TRBV19 to TRBJ2-1; TCRdb names TRBD2, which stays unverified in the absence of DNA. The CDR3 extends over 16 amino acids. Germline V gene sequence: CDR1 LNHDA, CDR2 SQIVND (reference sequence). The CDR3 reads CASSIRVSGRFNEQFF.

The CDR3 region is CASSHLNTEAFF. J is TRBJ1-1 and V is TRBV7-9. CDR1 SEHNR and CDR2 FQNEAQ come from the germline V gene (reference sequence). The CDR3 spans 12 residues.

J is TRBJ2-1 and V is TRBV30; TCRdb proposes TRBD1, but this gene call is untestable without DNA. This CDR3 is built from 14 residues. Germline V gene data show CDR1 as GTSNPN and CDR2 as SVGIG (reference sequence). CDR3 region: CAWAGTFSYNEQFF.

The chain links TRBV12-3 or TRBV12-4 to TRBJ2-3. There are 14 residues in the CDR3. The CDR3 sequence is CASSLSSSTDTQYF.

The chain has TRBV9 and TRBJ2-1; TCRdb returns TRBD1, unconfirmable since there is no DNA. Germline V gene data show CDR1 as SGDLS and CDR2 as YYNGEE. The length of the CDR3 is 15 residues. Here the CDR3 reads CASSVGGGVYNEQFF.